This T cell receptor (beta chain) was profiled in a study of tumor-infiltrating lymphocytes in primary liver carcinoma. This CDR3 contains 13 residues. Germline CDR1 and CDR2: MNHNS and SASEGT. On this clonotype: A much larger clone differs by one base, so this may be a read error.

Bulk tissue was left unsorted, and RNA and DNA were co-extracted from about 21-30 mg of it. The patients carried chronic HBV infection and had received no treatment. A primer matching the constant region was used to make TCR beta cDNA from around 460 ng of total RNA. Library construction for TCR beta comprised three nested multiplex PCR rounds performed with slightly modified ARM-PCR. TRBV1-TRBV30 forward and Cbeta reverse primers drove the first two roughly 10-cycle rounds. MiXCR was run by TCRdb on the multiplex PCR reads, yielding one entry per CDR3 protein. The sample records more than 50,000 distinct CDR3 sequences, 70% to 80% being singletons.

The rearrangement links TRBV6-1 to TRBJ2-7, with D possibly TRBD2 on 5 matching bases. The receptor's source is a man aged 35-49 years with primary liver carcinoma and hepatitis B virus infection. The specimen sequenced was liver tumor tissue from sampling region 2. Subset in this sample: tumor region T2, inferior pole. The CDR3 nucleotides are TGTGCCAGCAGTGAGGAGTATCTACGAGGGCAGTGCTTC. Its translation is CASSEEYLRGQCF.